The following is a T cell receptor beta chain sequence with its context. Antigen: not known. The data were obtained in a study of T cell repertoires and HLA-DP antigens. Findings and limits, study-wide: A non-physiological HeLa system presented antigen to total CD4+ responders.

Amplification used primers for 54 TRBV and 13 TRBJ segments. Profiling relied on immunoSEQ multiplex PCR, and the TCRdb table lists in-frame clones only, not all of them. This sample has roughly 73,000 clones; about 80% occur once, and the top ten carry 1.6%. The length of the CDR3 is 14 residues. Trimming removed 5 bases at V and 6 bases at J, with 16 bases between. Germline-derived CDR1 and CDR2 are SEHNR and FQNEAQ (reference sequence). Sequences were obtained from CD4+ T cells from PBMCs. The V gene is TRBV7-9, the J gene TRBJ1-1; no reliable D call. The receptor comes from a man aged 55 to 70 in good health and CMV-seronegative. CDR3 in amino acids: CASSPGLLDAEAFF. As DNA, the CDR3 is TGTGCCAGCAGCCCCGGACTACTGGACGCTGAAGCTTTCTTT.